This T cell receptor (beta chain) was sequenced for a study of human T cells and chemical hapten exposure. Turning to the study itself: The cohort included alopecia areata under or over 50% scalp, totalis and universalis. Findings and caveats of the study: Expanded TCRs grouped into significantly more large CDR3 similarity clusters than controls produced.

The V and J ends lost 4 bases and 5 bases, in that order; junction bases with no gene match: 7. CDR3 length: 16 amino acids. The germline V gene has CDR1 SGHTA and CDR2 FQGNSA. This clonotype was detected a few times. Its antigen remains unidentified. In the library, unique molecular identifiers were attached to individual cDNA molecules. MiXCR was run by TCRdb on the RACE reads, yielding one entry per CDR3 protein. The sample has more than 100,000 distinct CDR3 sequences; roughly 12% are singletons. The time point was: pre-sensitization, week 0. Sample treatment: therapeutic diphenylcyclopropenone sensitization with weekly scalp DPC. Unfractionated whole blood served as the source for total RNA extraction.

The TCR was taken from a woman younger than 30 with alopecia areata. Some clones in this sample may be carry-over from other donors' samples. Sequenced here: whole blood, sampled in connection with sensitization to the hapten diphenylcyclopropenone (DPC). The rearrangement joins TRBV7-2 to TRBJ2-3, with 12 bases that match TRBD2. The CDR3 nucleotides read TGTGCCAGCAGCTCCAAGACTAGCGGGGGAAGAGATACGCAGTATTTT. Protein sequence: CASSSKTSGGRDTQYF.